The subject of this entry is one T cell receptor (beta chain). The data are from a study of technical replicates of blood from several donors. V shed 3 bases and J 7 bases; nucleotides not matched to a gene: 3. Per the germline V gene, CDR1 is MGHRA and CDR2 is YSYEKL. The CDR3 totals 14 residues. Only in-frame clones appear in the TCRdb table, and some are missing; sequencing was by immunoSEQ multiplex PCR. The repertoire holds under 65,000 clones, with 86% as singletons. The sequencing sample was made of PBMCs. The TCR was taken from a human donor in good health. Some clones in this sample may be carry-over from other donors' samples. This sequence joins TRBV4-1 and TRBJ2-2; 9 bases align to TRBD1. CDR3 sequence reads: CASSQGDRVGELFF. The CDR3, as DNA: TGCGCCAGCAGCCAGGGGGACAGGGTCGGGGAGCTGTTTTTT.